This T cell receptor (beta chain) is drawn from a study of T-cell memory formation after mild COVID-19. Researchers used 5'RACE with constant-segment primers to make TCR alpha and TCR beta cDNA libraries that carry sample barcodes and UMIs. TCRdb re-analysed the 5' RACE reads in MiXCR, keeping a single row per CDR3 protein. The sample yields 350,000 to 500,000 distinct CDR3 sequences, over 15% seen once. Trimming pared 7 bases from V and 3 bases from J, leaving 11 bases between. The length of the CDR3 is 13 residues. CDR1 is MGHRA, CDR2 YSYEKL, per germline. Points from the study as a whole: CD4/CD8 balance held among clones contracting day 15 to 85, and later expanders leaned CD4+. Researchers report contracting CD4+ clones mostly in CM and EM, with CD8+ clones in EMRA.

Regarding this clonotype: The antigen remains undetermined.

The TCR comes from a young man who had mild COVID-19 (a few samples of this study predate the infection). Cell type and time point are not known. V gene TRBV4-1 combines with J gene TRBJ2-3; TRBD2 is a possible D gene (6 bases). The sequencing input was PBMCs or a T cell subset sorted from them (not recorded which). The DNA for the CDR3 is TGCGCCAGCATGGGTGGAGGGACAGATACGCAGTATTTT. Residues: CASMGGGTDTQYF.